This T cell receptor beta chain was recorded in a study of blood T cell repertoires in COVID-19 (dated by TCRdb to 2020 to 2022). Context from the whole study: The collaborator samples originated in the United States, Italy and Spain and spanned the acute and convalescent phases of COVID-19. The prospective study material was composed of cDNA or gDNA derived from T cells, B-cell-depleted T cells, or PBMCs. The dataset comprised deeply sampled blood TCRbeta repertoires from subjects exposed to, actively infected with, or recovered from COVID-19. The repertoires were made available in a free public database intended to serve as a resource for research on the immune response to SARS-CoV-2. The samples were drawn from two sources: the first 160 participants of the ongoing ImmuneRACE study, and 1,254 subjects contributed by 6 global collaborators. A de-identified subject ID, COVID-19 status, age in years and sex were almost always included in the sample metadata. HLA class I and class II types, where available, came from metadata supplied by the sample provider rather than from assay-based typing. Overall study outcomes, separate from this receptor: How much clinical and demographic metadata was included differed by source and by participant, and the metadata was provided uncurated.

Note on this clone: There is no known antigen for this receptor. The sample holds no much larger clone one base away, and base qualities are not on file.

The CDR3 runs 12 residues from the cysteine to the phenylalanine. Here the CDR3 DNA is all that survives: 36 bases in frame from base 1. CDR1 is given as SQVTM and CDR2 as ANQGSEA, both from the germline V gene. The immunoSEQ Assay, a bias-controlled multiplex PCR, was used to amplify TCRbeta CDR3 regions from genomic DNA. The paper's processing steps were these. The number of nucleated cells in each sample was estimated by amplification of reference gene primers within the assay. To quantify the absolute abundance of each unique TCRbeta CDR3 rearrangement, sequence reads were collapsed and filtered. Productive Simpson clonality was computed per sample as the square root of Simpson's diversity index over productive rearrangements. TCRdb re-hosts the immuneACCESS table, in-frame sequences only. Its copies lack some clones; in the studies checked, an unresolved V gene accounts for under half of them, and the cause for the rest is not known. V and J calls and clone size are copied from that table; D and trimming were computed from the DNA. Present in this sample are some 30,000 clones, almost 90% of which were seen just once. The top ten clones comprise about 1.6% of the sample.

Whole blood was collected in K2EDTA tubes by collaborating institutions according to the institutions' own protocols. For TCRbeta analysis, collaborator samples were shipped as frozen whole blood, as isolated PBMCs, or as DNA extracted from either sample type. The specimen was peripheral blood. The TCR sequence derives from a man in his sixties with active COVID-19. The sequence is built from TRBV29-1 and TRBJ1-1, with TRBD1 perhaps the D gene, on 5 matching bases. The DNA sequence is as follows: TGCAGTACACAGGACCCGAACACTGAAGCTTTCTTT. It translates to CSTQDPNTEAFF.